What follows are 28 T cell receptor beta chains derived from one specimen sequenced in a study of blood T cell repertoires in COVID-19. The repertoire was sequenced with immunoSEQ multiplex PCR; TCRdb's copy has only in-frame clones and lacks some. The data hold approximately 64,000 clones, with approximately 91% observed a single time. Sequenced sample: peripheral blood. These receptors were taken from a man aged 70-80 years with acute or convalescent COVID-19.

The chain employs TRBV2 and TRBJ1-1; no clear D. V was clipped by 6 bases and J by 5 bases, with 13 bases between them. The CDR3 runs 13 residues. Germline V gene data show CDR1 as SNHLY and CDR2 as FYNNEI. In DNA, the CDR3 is TGTGCCAGCAGGCCATCTATACGGACTGAAGCTTTCTTT. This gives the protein CASRPSIRTEAFF.

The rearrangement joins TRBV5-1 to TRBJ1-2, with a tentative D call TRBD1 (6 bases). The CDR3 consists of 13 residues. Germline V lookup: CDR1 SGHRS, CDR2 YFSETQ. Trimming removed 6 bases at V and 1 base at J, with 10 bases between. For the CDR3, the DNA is TGCGCCAGCAACCAGGGGAGTAACTATGGCTACACCTTC. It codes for CASNQGSNYGYTF. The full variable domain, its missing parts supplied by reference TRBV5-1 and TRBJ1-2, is KAGVTQTPRYLIKTRGQQVTLSCSPISGHRSVSWYQQTPGQGLQFLFEYFSETQRNKGNFPGRFSGRQFSNSRSEMNVSTLELGDSALYLCASNQGSNYGYTFGSGTRLTVV.

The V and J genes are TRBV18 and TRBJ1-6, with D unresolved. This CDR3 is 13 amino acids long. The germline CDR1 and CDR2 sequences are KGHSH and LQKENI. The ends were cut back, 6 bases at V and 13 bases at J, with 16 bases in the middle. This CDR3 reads CASSPNDIEPLHF. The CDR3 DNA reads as TGTGCCAGCTCCCCGAATGACATTGAGCCCCTCCACTTT.

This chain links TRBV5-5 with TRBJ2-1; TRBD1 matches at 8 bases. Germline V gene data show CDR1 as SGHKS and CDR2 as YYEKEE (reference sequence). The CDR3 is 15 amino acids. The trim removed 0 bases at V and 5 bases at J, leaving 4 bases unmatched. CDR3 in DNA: TGTGCCAGCAGCTTGGAGGGGACAGGAAACAATGAGCAGTTCTTC. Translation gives CASSLEGTGNNEQFF.

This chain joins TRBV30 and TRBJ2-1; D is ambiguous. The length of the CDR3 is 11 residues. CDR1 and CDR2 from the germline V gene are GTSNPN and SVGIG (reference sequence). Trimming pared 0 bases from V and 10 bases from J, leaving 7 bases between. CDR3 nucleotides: TGTGCCTGGAGTGTGGTTCGGGAGCAGTTCTTC. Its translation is CAWSVVREQFF.

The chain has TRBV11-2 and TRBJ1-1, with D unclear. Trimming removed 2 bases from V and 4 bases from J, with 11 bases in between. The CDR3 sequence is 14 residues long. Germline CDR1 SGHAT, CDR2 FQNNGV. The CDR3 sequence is CASSLWEGSTEAFF. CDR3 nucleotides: TGTGCCAGCAGCTTATGGGAGGGTAGCACTGAAGCTTTCTTT.

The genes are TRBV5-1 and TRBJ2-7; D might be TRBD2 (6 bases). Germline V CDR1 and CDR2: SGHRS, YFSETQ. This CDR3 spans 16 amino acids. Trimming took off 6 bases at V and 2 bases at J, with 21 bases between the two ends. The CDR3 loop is CASTPFDTGSTYEQYF. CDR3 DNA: TGCGCCAGCACCCCCTTTGATACCGGGAGTACCTACGAGCAGTACTTC.

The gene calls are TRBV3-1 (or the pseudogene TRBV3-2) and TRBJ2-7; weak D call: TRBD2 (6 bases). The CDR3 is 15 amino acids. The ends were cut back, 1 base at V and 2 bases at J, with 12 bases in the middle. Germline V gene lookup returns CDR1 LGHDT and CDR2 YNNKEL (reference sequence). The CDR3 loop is CASSQVWRGPYEQYF. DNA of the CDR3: TGTGCCAGCAGCCAAGTCTGGAGGGGACCCTACGAGCAGTACTTC.

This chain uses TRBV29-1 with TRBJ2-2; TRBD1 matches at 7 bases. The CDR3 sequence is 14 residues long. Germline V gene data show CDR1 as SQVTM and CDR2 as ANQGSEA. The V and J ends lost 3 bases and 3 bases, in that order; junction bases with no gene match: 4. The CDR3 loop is CSVDGTDYTGELFF. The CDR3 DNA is TGCAGCGTTGATGGGACAGATTACACCGGGGAGCTGTTTTTT.

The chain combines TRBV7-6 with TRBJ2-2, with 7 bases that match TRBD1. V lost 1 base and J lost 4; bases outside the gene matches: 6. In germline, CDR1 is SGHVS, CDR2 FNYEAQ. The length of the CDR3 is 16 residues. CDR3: CASSLERGRITGELFF. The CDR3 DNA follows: TGTGCCAGCAGCTTAGAAAGGGGGCGCATCACCGGGGAGCTGTTTTTT.

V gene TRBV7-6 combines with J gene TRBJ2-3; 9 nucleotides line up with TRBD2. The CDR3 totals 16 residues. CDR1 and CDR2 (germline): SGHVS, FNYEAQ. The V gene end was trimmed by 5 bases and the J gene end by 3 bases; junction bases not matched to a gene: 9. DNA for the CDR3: TGTGCCAGCAGCCCTACGCGACTAGCGGAGACAGATACGCAGTATTTT. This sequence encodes CASSPTRLAETDTQYF.

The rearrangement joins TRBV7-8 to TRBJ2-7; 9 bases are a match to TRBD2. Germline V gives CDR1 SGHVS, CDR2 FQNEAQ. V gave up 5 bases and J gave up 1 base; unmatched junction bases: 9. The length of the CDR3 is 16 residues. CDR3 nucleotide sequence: TGTGCCAGCAGCCCTACTCTGCGGGGGGGGTCCTACGAGCAGTACTTC. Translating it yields CASSPTLRGGSYEQYF.

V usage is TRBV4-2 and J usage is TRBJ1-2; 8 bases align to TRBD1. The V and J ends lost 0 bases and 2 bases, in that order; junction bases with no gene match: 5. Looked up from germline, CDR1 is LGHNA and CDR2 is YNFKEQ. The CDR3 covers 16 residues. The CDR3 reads CASSQESGGLNYGYTF. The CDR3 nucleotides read TGTGCCAGCAGCCAAGAATCAGGGGGCCTCAACTATGGCTACACCTTC.

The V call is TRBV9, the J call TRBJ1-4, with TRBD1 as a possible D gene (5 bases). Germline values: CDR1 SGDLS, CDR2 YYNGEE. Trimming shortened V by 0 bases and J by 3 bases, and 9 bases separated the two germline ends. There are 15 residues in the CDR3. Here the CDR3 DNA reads TGTGCCAGCAGCGTAGGGGGGGTGTCTAATGAAAAACTGTTTTTT. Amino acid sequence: CASSVGGVSNEKLFF.

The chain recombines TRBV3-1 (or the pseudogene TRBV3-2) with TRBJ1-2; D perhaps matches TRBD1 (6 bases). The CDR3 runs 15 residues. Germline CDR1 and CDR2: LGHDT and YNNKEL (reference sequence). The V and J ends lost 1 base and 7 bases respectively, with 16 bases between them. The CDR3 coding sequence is TGTGCCAGCAGCCAAGCTCTACAGGGATTGGGTGGCTACACCTTC. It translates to CASSQALQGLGGYTF.

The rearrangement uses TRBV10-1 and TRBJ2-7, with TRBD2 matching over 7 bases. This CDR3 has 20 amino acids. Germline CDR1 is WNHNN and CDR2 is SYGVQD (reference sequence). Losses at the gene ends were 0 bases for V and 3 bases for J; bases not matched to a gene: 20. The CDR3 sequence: CASSESRETFPQTPFYEQYF. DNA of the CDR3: TGCGCCAGCAGTGAGTCGCGGGAGACGTTCCCCCAAACTCCCTTCTACGAGCAGTACTTC.

CDR3: CASSLAAGTGRYTIYF. DNA of the CDR3: TGTGCCAGCTCACTTGCCGCCGGGACAGGGCGGTACACCATATATTTT. This sequence joins TRBV18 and TRBJ1-3, with 9 bases lining up with TRBD1. In germline, CDR1 is KGHSH, CDR2 LQKENI. The CDR3 totals 16 residues. V trimming: 4 bases; J trimming: 8 bases; junction bases outside the gene matches: 12.

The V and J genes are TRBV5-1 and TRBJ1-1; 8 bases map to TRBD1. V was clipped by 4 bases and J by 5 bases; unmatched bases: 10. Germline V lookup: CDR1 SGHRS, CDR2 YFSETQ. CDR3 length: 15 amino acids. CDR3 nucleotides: TGCGCCAGCAGCCTCGGACAGGGAAGAACAACTGAAGCTTTCTTT. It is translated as CASSLGQGRTTEAFF.

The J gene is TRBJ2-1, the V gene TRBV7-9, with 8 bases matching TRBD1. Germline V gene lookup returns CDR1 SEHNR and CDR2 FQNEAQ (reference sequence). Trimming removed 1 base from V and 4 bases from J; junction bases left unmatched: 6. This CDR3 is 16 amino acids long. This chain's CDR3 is CASSLVQGAKYNEQFF. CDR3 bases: TGTGCCAGCAGCTTAGTGCAGGGGGCTAAATACAATGAGCAGTTCTTC.

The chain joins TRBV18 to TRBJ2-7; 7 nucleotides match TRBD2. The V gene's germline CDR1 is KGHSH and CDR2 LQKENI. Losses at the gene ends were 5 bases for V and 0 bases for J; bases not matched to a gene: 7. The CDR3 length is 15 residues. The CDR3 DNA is TGTGCCAGCTCAGCCACTAGCGCCCGCTCCTACGAGCAGTACTTC. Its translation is CASSATSARSYEQYF.

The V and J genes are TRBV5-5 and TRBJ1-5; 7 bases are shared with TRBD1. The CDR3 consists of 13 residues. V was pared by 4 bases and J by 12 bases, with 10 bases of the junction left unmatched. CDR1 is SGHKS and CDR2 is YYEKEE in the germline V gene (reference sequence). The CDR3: CASSPGTERLQHF. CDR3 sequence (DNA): TGTGCCAGCAGCCCTGGGACAGAGAGACTCCAGCATTTT.

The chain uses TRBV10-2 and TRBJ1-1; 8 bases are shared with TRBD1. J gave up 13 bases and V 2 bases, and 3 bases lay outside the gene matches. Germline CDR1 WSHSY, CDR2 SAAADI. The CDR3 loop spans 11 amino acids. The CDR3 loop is CASSERTGFFF. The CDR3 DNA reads TGCGCCAGCAGTGAGAGGACAGGGTTTTTCTTT.

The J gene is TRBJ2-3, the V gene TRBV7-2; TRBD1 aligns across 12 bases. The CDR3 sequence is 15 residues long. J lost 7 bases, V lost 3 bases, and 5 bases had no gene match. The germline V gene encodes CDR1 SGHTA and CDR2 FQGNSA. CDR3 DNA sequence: TGTGCCAGCAGCTTCGGGGGACAGGGGGCGTATACGCAGTATTTT. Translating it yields CASSFGGQGAYTQYF.

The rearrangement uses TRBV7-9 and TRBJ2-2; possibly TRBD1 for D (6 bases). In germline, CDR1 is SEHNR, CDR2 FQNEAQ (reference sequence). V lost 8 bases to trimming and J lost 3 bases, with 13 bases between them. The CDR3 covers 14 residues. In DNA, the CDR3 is TGTGCCAGCGACGCCGCAGGGGACACCGGGGAGCTGTTTTTT. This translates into CASDAAGDTGELFF.

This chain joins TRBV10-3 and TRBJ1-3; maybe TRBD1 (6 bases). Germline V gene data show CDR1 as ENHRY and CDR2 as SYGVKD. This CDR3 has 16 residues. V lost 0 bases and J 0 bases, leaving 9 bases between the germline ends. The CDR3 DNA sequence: TGTGCCATCAGTGAGTCGCAGGGGCGCTCTGGAAACACCATATATTTT. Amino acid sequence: CAISESQGRSGNTIYF.

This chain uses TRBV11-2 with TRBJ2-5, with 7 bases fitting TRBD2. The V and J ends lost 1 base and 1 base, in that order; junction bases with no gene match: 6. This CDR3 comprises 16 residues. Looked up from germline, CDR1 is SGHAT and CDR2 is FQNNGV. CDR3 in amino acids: CASSLAWRGTQETQYF. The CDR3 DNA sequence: TGTGCCAGCAGCTTAGCGTGGCGGGGGACCCAAGAGACCCAGTACTTC.

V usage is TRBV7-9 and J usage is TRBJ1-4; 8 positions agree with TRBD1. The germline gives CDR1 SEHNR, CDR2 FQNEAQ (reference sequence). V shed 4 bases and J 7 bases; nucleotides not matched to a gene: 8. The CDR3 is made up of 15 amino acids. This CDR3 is CASSSRQGPREKLFF. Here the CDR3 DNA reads TGTGCCAGCAGCTCGAGACAGGGGCCTCGTGAAAAACTGTTTTTT.

CDR3 protein: CASTRTGIDSPLHF. The CDR3 coding sequence is TGTGCCAGCACCCGAACAGGGATTGATTCACCCCTCCACTTT. This chain connects TRBV7-9 to TRBJ1-6, with D perhaps TRBD1 (6 bases). Germline CDR1 SEHNR, CDR2 FQNEAQ (reference sequence). V lost 7 bases to trimming and J lost 8 bases, with 15 bases between them. The CDR3 covers 14 residues.